This TCR beta chain emerged from a study of identifying expanded T cells in peripheral blood. Healthy donors had no documented immune events, such as infections, while sampled. Assay used: immunoSEQ multiplex PCR; TCRdb lists only in-frame clones, some missing. The table shows tens of thousands of clones, with 84% occurring only once. CDR3 size: 15 residues. V lost 2 bases and J 4 bases, leaving 11 bases between the germline ends. CDR1 is MNHEY and CDR2 is SVGAGI in the germline V gene. The source material was blood. V and J are TRBV6-5 and TRBJ1-4, with D perhaps matching TRBD1 (6 bases). The TCR was taken from a person aged 18 to 70 in good health. CDR3 nucleotides: TGTGCCAGCAGTTACACTACAGGGAATAATGAAAAACTGTTTTTT. Protein product: CASSYTTGNNEKLFF.